One and the same sample provided the 30 T cell receptor beta chains below, sequenced in a study of CD8+ T cells in alopecia areata. The sample's treatment: oral pan-JAK inhibitor, 5-10 mg twice daily. The authors extracted RNA and reverse transcribed it into cDNA as the sequencing template. Produced via immunoSEQ multiplex PCR; TCRdb's table is partial and in-frame only. The table lists approximately 90,000 clones, 60% to 80% of them singletons. This specimen consisted of CD8+ T cells sorted from blood, obtained around week 46, from a patient treated with tofacitinib. The source is a human donor with alopecia areata.

This clone was picked up a small number of times. The chain employs TRBV4-3 and TRBJ1-5; D unclear. CDR1 and CDR2 (germline): LGHNA, YSLEER. V lost 3 bases, J lost 0 bases, and 9 bases lay in between. The CDR3 extends over 15 amino acids. Here the CDR3 reads CASSQDFYSNQPQHF. DNA for the CDR3: TGCGCCAGCAGCCAGGATTTCTATAGCAATCAGCCCCAGCATTTT.

This clone was found a few times. CDR3: CASSFWTGGKNIQYF. The CDR3 nucleotides read TGCGCCAGCAGCTTTTGGACAGGGGGCAAAAACATTCAGTACTTC. This chain links TRBV5-1 with TRBJ2-4; 10 positions match TRBD1. Looked up from germline, CDR1 is SGHRS and CDR2 is YFSETQ. V was pared by 2 bases and J by 3 bases, with 2 bases of the junction left unmatched. This CDR3 region has 15 residues.

The table lists this clone with a few counts. The chain carries TRBV11-2 and TRBJ2-3; 11 bases line up with TRBD1. Germline V gene lookup returns CDR1 SGHAT and CDR2 FQNNGV. There are 15 residues in the CDR3. The V gene end was trimmed by 0 bases and the J gene end by 7 bases; junction bases not matched to a gene: 3. The CDR3 spells CASSLEGQGAHTQYF. As DNA, the CDR3 is TGTGCCAGCAGCTTAGAAGGACAGGGGGCGCATACGCAGTATTTT.

The V call is TRBV29-1, the J call TRBJ1-2; 12 bases fit TRBD1. This CDR3 is built from 13 residues. Germline V gives CDR1 SQVTM, CDR2 ANQGSEA. V shed 6 bases and J 7 bases; nucleotides not matched to a gene: 6. The CDR3 protein is CSVPGQGAFGYTF. In DNA form, the CDR3 reads TGCAGCGTCCCGGGACAGGGGGCATTTGGCTACACCTTC.

This clone was observed a handful of times. CDR3 sequence (DNA): TGCAGCGTTGAAGATATAGAGAAGACAGATACGCAGTATTTT. Translated, it gives CSVEDIEKTDTQYF. The chain joins TRBV29-1 to TRBJ2-3; D gene ambiguous. The CDR3 has 14 residues. Germline V lookup: CDR1 SQVTM, CDR2 ANQGSEA. The germline V and J ends were trimmed by 0 bases and 3 bases, with 10 bases remaining between them.

The chain joins TRBV11-2 to TRBJ2-7; 13 bases line up with TRBD2. Per germline, CDR1 SGHAT and CDR2 FQNNGV. After removal of 3 bases from V and 4 bases from J, the junction contained 9 bases not matched to a gene. The CDR3 totals 17 residues. The CDR3 coding sequence is TGTGCCAGCAGCTTTGAACTAGCGGGGGGGCCGGGATACGAGCAGTACTTC. Protein sequence: CASSFELAGGPGYEQYF.

This chain links TRBV4-3 with TRBJ2-2, with D tentatively TRBD1 or TRBD2 (6 bases each). The CDR3 is 14 residues long. V was trimmed by 3 bases and J by 7 bases, leaving 12 bases between them. Germline CDR1 is LGHNA and CDR2 is YSLEER. CDR3 amino acids: CASSHSRGGGELFF. CDR3 DNA: TGCGCCAGCAGCCACTCCAGGGGAGGCGGGGAGCTGTTTTTT.

This clone has more than one count but fewer than ten. The same CDR3 also results from other DNA sequences found in this sample. The rearrangement links TRBV7-9 to TRBJ2-7; the match to TRBD1 covers 9 bases. The CDR3 totals 14 residues. In germline, CDR1 is SEHNR, CDR2 FQNEAQ (reference sequence). V lost 5 bases and J lost 2; bases outside the gene matches: 4. The CDR3 protein is CASSPRDRAYEQYF. The CDR3 nucleotides read TGTGCCAGCAGCCCTCGGGACAGGGCCTACGAGCAGTACTTC.

V usage is TRBV6-6 and J usage is TRBJ2-7; tentatively, D is TRBD1 (6 bases). The CDR3 contains 14 residues. Trimming cost V 2 bases and J 3 bases, with 11 bases left between them. Per germline, CDR1 MNHNY and CDR2 SVGAGI (reference sequence). The CDR3 is CASSYVLGGYEQYF. Here the CDR3 DNA reads TGTGCCAGCAGTTACGTGTTAGGGGGCTACGAGCAGTACTTC.

This chain connects TRBV30 to TRBJ2-7; D may be TRBD1 or TRBD2 (5 bases each). Germline values: CDR1 GTSNPN, CDR2 SVGIG (reference sequence). This CDR3 is 14 amino acids long. The V and J ends lost 2 bases and 0 bases respectively, with 11 bases between them. CDR3 region: CAWSRGVFSYEQYF. CDR3 nucleotide sequence: TGTGCCTGGAGTCGAGGGGTCTTCTCCTACGAGCAGTACTTC.

This clone was found once. The chain uses TRBV6-5 and TRBJ2-7; D gene ambiguous. V lost 0 bases and J lost 3, with 6 bases in between. Germline V gene data show CDR1 as MNHEY and CDR2 as SVGAGI. This CDR3 is built from 13 residues. CDR3 sequence: CASSYSTGYEQYF. The CDR3 DNA reads as TGTGCCAGCAGTTACTCGACCGGCTACGAGCAGTACTTC.

V and J are TRBV29-1 and TRBJ1-2, with a weak D call TRBD1 (5 bases). Germline-derived CDR1 and CDR2 are SQVTM and ANQGSEA. The CDR3 totals 15 residues. Trimming took off 3 bases at V and 5 bases at J, with 19 bases between the two ends. CDR3 sequence (DNA): TGCAGCGTTGACACCTGGGGCGATAAACAATATGGCTACACCTTC. Translated, it gives CSVDTWGDKQYGYTF.

The chain employs TRBV15 and TRBJ1-5; D gene ambiguous. This CDR3 is built from 13 residues. Germline CDR1 reads LNHNV; CDR2 reads YYDKDF (reference sequence). Deletions cut 1 base from V and 3 bases from J, with 4 bases between. CDR3 nucleotides: TGTGCCACCAGCAGAGGCGACAATCAGCCCCAGCATTTT. Amino acid sequence: CATSRGDNQPQHF.

The J gene is TRBJ1-1, the V gene TRBV29-1; D gene uncertain. Deletions cut 3 bases from V and 6 bases from J, with 11 bases between. This CDR3 region has 12 residues. From germline, CDR1 is SQVTM and CDR2 ANQGSEA. For the CDR3, the DNA is TGCAGCGTTGACATGTTTGGCGCTGAAGCTTTCTTT. Amino acid sequence: CSVDMFGAEAFF.

The V call is TRBV29-1, the J call TRBJ2-7; TRBD2 might be the D (5 bases). Germline V gene lookup returns CDR1 SQVTM and CDR2 ANQGSEA. This CDR3 spans 11 amino acids. Trimming removed 0 bases at V and 12 bases at J, with 12 bases between. CDR3 bases: TGCAGCGTTGAAGATAATATGAGGGCGTACTTC. Amino acids: CSVEDNMRAYF.

The V call is TRBV4-3, the J call TRBJ2-1; D is possibly TRBD1 or TRBD2 (6 bases each). Germline CDR1 LGHNA, CDR2 YSLEER. Deletions cut 0 bases from V and 4 bases from J, with 13 bases between. CDR3 size: 16 residues. CDR3 in amino acids: CASSQEWGALYNEQFF. For the CDR3, the DNA is TGCGCCAGCAGCCAAGAGTGGGGGGCTCTTTACAATGAGCAGTTCTTC.

The gene calls are TRBV19 and TRBJ1-2; 8 bases map to TRBD1. J lost 0 bases, V lost 2 bases, and 11 bases had no gene match. The CDR3 covers 18 residues. CDR1 and CDR2 (germline): LNHDA, SQIVND (reference sequence). CDR3 residues: CASSISHGQGISNYGYTF. CDR3 bases: TGTGCCAGTAGTATAAGTCACGGACAGGGAATATCTAACTATGGCTACACCTTC.

This sequence joins TRBV4-3 and TRBJ2-7; possibly TRBD1 for D (6 bases). Germline-derived CDR1 and CDR2 are LGHNA and YSLEER. Between the trimmed V and J ends, which lost 0 bases and 3 bases, there was a span of 12 bases. The CDR3 spans 15 residues. The CDR3 loop reads CASSQDRTGSYEQYF. Here the CDR3 DNA reads TGCGCCAGCAGCCAAGACCGCACAGGGAGCTACGAGCAGTACTTC.

This clone was seen more than once but under ten times. The chain is built from TRBV29-1 and TRBJ2-3, with D uncertain. Germline CDR1 and CDR2: SQVTM and ANQGSEA. The V end was cut by 0 bases, the J end by 1 base, with 11 bases between. CDR3 length equals 15 residues. DNA of the CDR3: TGCAGCGTTGAAGATCCAGGCTACGGCACAGATACGCAGTATTTT. Protein sequence: CSVEDPGYGTDTQYF.

The table lists this clone with a few counts. One base separates it from a far larger clone, so it is likely a read error. The chain employs TRBV25-1 and TRBJ2-2, with D unresolved. The CDR3 loop spans 12 amino acids. Trimming removed 3 bases from V and 3 bases from J, with 2 bases in between. Per the germline V gene, CDR1 is MGHDK and CDR2 is SYGVNS. CDR3 DNA sequence: TGTGCCAGCAGTGACGACACCGGGGAGCTGTTTTTT. This sequence encodes CASSDDTGELFF.

The genes are TRBV29-1 and TRBJ2-1; 12 nucleotides align to TRBD2. The CDR3 covers 15 residues. V dropped 7 bases and J dropped 8; count of bases not matched to a gene: 12. CDR1 and CDR2 from the germline V gene are SQVTM and ANQGSEA. This chain's CDR3 is CSARLAGAYLDEQFF. The CDR3 region has the DNA TGCAGCGCACGACTAGCGGGGGCGTATCTGGATGAGCAGTTCTTC.

This clone was counted a single time. The V call is TRBV2, the J call TRBJ1-4; 8 bases agree with TRBD1. The germline gives CDR1 SNHLY, CDR2 FYNNEI. Trimming took 7 bases from V and 6 from J; bases not matched to a gene: 4. The CDR3 has 13 amino acids. CDR3 sequence reads: CASMDREDEKLFF. DNA for the CDR3: TGTGCCAGCATGGACAGGGAAGATGAAAAACTGTTTTTT.

This chain links TRBV30 with TRBJ1-4; D is undetermined. The CDR3 spans 13 residues. Trimming left V 2 bases short and J 6 bases short, with 10 bases between. Germline V gene data show CDR1 as GTSNPN and CDR2 as SVGIG (reference sequence). The CDR3 reads CAWSTGIDEKLFF. The CDR3 nucleotides read TGTGCCTGGAGTACTGGGATTGATGAAAAACTGTTTTTT.

This chain links TRBV11-2 with TRBJ2-1; D possibly corresponds to TRBD2 (6 bases). The CDR3 totals 12 residues. The ends were cut back, 3 bases at V and 6 bases at J, with 6 bases in the middle. CDR1 and CDR2 from the germline V gene are SGHAT and FQNNGV. CDR3 sequence (DNA): TGTGCCAGCAGCTTTAGCGGCAATGAGCAGTTCTTC. Translating it yields CASSFSGNEQFF.

CDR3 DNA sequence: TGTGCCTGGAGTCCCCTCGGGGGGACTGGTGAAAAACTGTTTTTT. This codes for CAWSPLGGTGEKLFF. This chain uses TRBV30 with TRBJ1-4; D is perhaps TRBD1 (5 bases). Between the trimmed V and J ends, which lost 2 bases and 7 bases, there was a span of 17 bases. The CDR3 runs 15 residues. Germline lookup yields CDR1 GTSNPN and CDR2 SVGIG (reference sequence).

The rearrangement uses TRBV5-8 and TRBJ2-2; 7 positions match TRBD1. The CDR3 has 14 residues. Trimming removed 3 bases from V and 3 bases from J; junction bases left unmatched: 2. CDR1 SGHTS and CDR2 YDEGEE come from the germline V gene. The CDR3 sequence is CASSYDRDTGELFF. In nucleotides, the CDR3 is TGTGCCAGCAGCTACGACAGGGACACCGGGGAGCTGTTTTTT.

The rearrangement uses TRBV5-4 and TRBJ2-1; D call uncertain. The length of the CDR3 is 12 residues. CDR1 and CDR2 (germline): SGHNT, YYREEE (reference sequence). V was pared by 4 bases and J by 7 bases, with 9 bases between. Here the CDR3 DNA reads TGTGCCAGCAGCCAGGACGCAAATGAGCAGTTCTTC. It yields the protein CASSQDANEQFF.

V gene TRBV9 combines with J gene TRBJ2-1, with 11 positions matching TRBD2. The CDR3 length is 16 residues. CDR1 is SGDLS and CDR2 is YYNGEE in the germline V gene. V was pared by 0 bases and J by 6 bases, with 5 bases of the junction left unmatched. For the CDR3, the DNA is TGTGCCAGCAGCGTAGCGACGGGGACTAGCGGCAATGAGCAGTTCTTC. Protein product: CASSVATGTSGNEQFF. The variable domain in full, with the rest retrieved from reference TRBV9 and TRBJ2-1, is DSGVTQTPKHLITATGQRVTLRCSPRSGDLSVYWYQQSLDQGLQFLIQYYNGEERAKGNILERFSAQQFPDLHSELNLSSLELGDSALYFCASSVATGTSGNEQFFGPGTRLTVL.

The genes are TRBV18 and TRBJ2-3, with D possibly TRBD2 on 5 matching bases. Trimming pared 1 base from V and 5 bases from J, leaving 13 bases between. The CDR3 runs 15 residues. Germline CDR1 KGHSH, CDR2 LQKENI. The CDR3 DNA reads TGTGCCAGCTCACCACTCACAGCTGCGGGAGATACGCAGTATTTT. This codes for CASSPLTAAGDTQYF.

This clone is labeled as medium-sized (0.01 to 0.1%). This chain joins TRBV27 and TRBJ1-1, with 7 bases lining up with TRBD1. This CDR3 is built from 13 residues. The V gene's germline CDR1 is MNHEY and CDR2 SMNVEV (reference sequence). Trimming removed 5 bases from V and 4 bases from J; junction bases left unmatched: 4. The CDR3 DNA sequence: TGTGCCAGCAGTGAGAGGGGGCCCACTGAAGCTTTCTTT. This sequence encodes CASSERGPTEAFF.